Given below is one TCR beta chain in context. These data are taken from a study of shared clonotypes between healthy human individuals. Germline V lookup: CDR1 MNHEY, CDR2 SVGAGI. This CDR3 has 15 residues. Germline trimming cut 4 bases from V and 4 bases from J; bases unmatched to any gene: 6. Sequenced by immunoSEQ multiplex PCR; TCRdb stores in-frame clones only, minus some. This repertoire shows over a million clones, roughly 95% found once; its top ten account for approximately 1.1%. The V call is TRBV6-5, the J call TRBJ1-2; the match to TRBD1 covers 10 bases. This clonotype originated in a man between 25 and 39 years old in good health. The sequenced sample consisted of naive CD4+ T cells sorted from blood. Sample subset: CD45RA+ positively selected. DNA of the CDR3: TGTGCCAGCAGTTCCTCCGGGACAGGGGTCTATGGCTACACCTTC. Its translation: CASSSSGTGVYGYTF.